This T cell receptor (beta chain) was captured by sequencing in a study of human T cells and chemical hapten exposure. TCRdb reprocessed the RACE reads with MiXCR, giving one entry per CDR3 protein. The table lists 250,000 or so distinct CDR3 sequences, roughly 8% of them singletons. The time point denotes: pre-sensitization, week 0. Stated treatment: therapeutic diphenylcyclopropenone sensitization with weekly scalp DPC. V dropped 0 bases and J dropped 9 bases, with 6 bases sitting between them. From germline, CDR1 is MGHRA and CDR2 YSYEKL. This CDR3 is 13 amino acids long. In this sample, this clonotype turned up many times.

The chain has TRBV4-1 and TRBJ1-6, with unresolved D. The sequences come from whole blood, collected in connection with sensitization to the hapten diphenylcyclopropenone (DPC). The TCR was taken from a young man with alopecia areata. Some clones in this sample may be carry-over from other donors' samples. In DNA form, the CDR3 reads TGCGCCAGCAGCCAAGATGAGGCTTCACCCCTCCACTTT. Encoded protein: CASSQDEASPLHF.